This is a list of T cell receptor beta chains from one sample in a study of CD8+ T cells in alopecia areata. The data were produced by immunoSEQ multiplex PCR, yet TCRdb's version contains in-frame clones alone and is incomplete. The sample has fewer than 200,000 clones, around 60% seen once. This specimen was CD4+ T cells sorted from blood, taken at week 0. The receptors here all came from a human donor with alopecia areata. The CDR3 runs from the conserved cysteine through the conserved F or W. The D gene is left open where the match is weak. Where a row states a size, it is once, few, many or the class of an expanded clone; other rows omit it.

size	length	V	D	J	DNA	CDR3
once	13	TRBV25-1	.	TRBJ1-6	TGTGCCAGCGGGACTACCTATAATTCACCCCTCCACTTT	CASGTTYNSPLHF
.	14	TRBV6-5	TRBD1	TRBJ1-2	TGTGCCAGCAGTCCCGACAGGGGATCAGCGGGCTACACCTTC	CASSPDRGSAGYTF
.	16	TRBV30	.	TRBJ2-2	TGTGCCTGGAGTGTACTCGGACACCGGCCCTCCGGGGAGCTGTTTTTT	CAWSVLGHRPSGELFF
.	13	TRBV7-2	.	TRBJ1-4	TGTGCCAGCAGCTTAGCGCGGGCAGGGAGACTGTTTTTT	CASSLARAGRLFF
.	15	TRBV5-6	.	TRBJ1-2	TGTGCCAGCAGCTTGCCGGCGGGCCTCGGCTATGGCTACACCTTC	CASSLPAGLGYGYTF
.	14	TRBV7-2	.	TRBJ1-5	TGTGCCAGCAGTGGGGTTGCGGTCAATCAGCCCCAGCATTTT	CASSGVAVNQPQHF
.	14	TRBV2	.	TRBJ1-5	TGTGCCAGCAGTGGGGGAAGGACAAGGCAGCCCCAGCATTTT	CASSGGRTRQPQHF
.	16	TRBV28	.	TRBJ1-3	TGTGCCAGCAGTTCCGGTTCAGGGTCAGCTGGAAACACCATATATTTT	CASSSGSGSAGNTIYF
.	13	TRBV30	TRBD1	TRBJ1-5	TGTGCCTGGAGTAAACAGGGGGCGCCAGCCCAGCATTTT	CAWSKQGAPAQHF
.	14	TRBV15	.	TRBJ2-7	TGTGCCACCAGCACCTCGGGACGGTCCTACGAGCAGTACTTC	CATSTSGRSYEQYF
.	13	TRBV4-1	.	TRBJ2-2	TGCGCCAGCAGCCAAGTACGTTCCGGGGAGCTGTTTTTT	CASSQVRSGELFF
.	18	TRBV5-1	.	TRBJ2-6	TGCGCCAGCAGCTTGGGACAAGCCATTTTCTCTGGGGCCAACGTCCTGACTTTC	CASSLGQAIFSGANVLTF
.	13	TRBV6-6	.	TRBJ1-1	TGTGCCAGCAGTACAGGATTAGGCACTGAAGCTTTCTTT	CASSTGLGTEAFF
.	16	TRBV5-1	.	TRBJ2-1	TGCGCCAGCAGCTTGGCAGTGGGGGGATCAGACAATGAGCAGTTCTTC	CASSLAVGGSDNEQFF
.	16	TRBV9	TRBD1	TRBJ1-6	TGTGCCAGCAGCCTACGACAGGGGCAAAGTAATTCACCCCTCCACTTT	CASSLRQGQSNSPLHF
few	13	TRBV23-1	.	TRBJ1-2	TGCGCCAGCAGTCGTGTCGGAGGCTATGGCTACACCTTC	CASSRVGGYGYTF
many	14	TRBV30	.	TRBJ2-7	TGTGCCTGGAGTTTAATCAGGGCAGGGTACGAGCAGTACTTC	CAWSLIRAGYEQYF
few	14	TRBV29-1	.	TRBJ2-3	TGCAGCGTTGCGGGCCGTCAGAGCACAGATACGCAGTATTTT	CSVAGRQSTDTQYF
.	15	TRBV23-1	TRBD1	TRBJ2-7	TGCGCCAGTAGTATCCGGGACAGGGGTGCCTACGAGCAGTACTTC	CASSIRDRGAYEQYF
few	12	TRBV29-1	.	TRBJ2-3	TGCAGCGTTCAGGAGGGAACGGATACGCAGTATTTT	CSVQEGTDTQYF
.	14	TRBV2	.	TRBJ1-5	TGTGCCAGCAATAGAGTCTCAGGGGATCAGCCCCAGCATTTT	CASNRVSGDQPQHF
.	13	TRBV5-1	.	TRBJ2-5	TGCGCCAGCAGGGGTGGAGAGCAAGAGACCCAGTACTTC	CASRGGEQETQYF
.	13	TRBV29-1	TRBD1	TRBJ1-1	TGCAGCATAACCGGGACAGTGAACACTGAAGCTTTCTTT	CSITGTVNTEAFF
.	14	TRBV27	.	TRBJ1-3	TGTGCCAGCAGTTTAACAGGCTACGGAAACACCATATATTTT	CASSLTGYGNTIYF
.	15	TRBV5-1	TRBD2	TRBJ2-3	TGCGCCAGCAGCTTGCCTAGCGGGGAGACAGATACGCAGTATTTT	CASSLPSGETDTQYF
.	15	TRBV9	TRBD1	TRBJ2-2	TGTGCCAGCAGCGCGGGACAGGGGGTCCCCGGGGAGCTGTTTTTT	CASSAGQGVPGELFF
.	16	TRBV15	TRBD1	TRBJ1-4	TGTGCCACCAGCAGAAGCCAGGACAGGGTTGGTGAAAAACTGTTTTTT	CATSRSQDRVGEKLFF
.	14	TRBV2	.	TRBJ2-7	TGTGCCAGCATCGCCAGGGACTCTTCCTACGAGCAGTACTTC	CASIARDSSYEQYF
.	17	TRBV30	TRBD2	TRBJ2-2	TGTGCCTGGAGTAAAGGCCTAGCGGGGGGGCCTACCGGGGAGCTGTTTTTT	CAWSKGLAGGPTGELFF